The entry below describes one TCR beta chain. Its specificity is not known. A second PCR of roughly 7 to 11 cycles used a sample-barcoded 5' primer and a J-beta primer mix. Via MiXCR, TCRdb re-called the 5' RACE reads, giving one row per CDR3 protein. The sample includes approximately 1.5 million distinct CDR3 sequences, about 35% seen only once; the top ten take about 10%. These data originate in a study of blood T cells in healthy people across ages. The CDR3 extends over 14 amino acids. The germline V gene has CDR1 MDHEN and CDR2 SYDVKM. Per-sample PBMC isolation yielded at least 6.5 million cells. Study results and limitations: The fall in TCR beta diversity per million T cells was roughly linear with age.

The sequencing input was blood. The origin of this receptor is a woman in her twenties or thirties in good health. The rearrangement joins TRBV28 to TRBJ2-4; D unresolved. The end of the DNA aligns better with TRBJ2-7, so the J call may be wrong. The CDR3 region is CASSPNLVYDEQYF. For the CDR3, the DNA is TGTGCCAGCAGTCCGAACCTGGTATACGACGAGCAGTACTTC.